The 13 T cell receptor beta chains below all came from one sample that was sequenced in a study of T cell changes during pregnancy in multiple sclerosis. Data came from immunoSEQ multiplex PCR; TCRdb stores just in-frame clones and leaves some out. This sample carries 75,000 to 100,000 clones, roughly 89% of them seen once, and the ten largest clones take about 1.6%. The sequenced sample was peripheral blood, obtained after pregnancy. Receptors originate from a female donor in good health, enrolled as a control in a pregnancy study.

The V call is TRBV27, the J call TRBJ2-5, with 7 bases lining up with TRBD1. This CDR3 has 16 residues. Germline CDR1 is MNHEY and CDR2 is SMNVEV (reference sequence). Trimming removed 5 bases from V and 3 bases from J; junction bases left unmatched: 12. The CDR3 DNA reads TGTGCCAGCAGTCCACAGGGGCGACCAGTTAAAGAGACCCAGTACTTC. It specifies CASSPQGRPVKETQYF.

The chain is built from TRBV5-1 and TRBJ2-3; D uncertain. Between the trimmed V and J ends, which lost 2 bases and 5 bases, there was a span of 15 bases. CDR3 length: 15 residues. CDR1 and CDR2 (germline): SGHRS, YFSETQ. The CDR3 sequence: CASSFGGDFLDTQYF. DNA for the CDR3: TGCGCCAGCAGCTTCGGCGGAGATTTCTTAGATACGCAGTATTTT.

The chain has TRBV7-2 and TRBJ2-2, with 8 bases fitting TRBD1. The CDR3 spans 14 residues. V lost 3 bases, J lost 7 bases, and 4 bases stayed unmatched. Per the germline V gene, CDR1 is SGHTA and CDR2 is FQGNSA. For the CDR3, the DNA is TGTGCCAGCAGCTTTCAGGGGGCCGGCGGGGAGCTGTTTTTT. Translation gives CASSFQGAGGELFF.

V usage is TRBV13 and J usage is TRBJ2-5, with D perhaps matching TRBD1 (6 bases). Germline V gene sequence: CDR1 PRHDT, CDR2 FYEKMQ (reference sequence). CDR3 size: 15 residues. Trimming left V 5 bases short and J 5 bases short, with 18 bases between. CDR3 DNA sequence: TGTGCCAGCAGCCATGGCGACAGGCTCGCGGAGACCCAGTACTTC. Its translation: CASSHGDRLAETQYF.

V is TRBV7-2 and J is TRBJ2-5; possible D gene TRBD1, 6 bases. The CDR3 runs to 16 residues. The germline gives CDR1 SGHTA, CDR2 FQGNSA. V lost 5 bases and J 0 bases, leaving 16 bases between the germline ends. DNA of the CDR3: TGTGCCAGCAGCCGCCGGTCAGGGGTGTACCAAGAGACCCAGTACTTC. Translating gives CASSRRSGVYQETQYF.

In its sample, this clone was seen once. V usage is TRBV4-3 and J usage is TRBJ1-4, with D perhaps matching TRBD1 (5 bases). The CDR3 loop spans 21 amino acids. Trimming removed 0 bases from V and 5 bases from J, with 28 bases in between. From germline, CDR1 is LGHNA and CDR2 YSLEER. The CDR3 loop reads CASSQDYVRGVTFIANEKLFF. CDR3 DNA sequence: TGCGCCAGCAGCCAAGATTATGTACGGGGGGTCACTTTTATTGCGAATGAAAAACTGTTTTTT.

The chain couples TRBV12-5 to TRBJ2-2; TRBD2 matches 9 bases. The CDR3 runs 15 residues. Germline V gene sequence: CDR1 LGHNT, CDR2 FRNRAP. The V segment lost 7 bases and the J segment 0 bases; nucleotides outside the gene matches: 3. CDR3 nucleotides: TGTGCTAGTGTCGTAGCGGGGGCGAACACCGGGGAGCTGTTTTTT. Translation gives CASVVAGANTGELFF.

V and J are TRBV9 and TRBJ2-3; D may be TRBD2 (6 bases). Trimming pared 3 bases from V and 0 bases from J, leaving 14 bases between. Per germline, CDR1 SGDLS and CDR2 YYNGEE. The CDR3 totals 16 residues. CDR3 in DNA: TGTGCCAGCAGCGCCAAACTAGCCACTAGCACAGATACGCAGTATTTT. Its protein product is CASSAKLATSTDTQYF.

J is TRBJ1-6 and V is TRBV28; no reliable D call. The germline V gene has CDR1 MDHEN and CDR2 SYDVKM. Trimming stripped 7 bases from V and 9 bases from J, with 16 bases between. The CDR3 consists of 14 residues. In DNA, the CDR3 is TGTGCCAGCAATGATGTGTTCTCGGTTTCACCCCTCCACTTT. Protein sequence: CASNDVFSVSPLHF.

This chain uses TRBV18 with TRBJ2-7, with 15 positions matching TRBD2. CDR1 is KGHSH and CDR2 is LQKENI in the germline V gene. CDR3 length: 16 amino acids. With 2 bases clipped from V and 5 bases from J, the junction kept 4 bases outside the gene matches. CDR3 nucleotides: TGTGCCAGCTCACCAAGGACTAGCGGGGGGGCCGACGAGCAGTACTTC. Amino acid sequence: CASSPRTSGGADEQYF.

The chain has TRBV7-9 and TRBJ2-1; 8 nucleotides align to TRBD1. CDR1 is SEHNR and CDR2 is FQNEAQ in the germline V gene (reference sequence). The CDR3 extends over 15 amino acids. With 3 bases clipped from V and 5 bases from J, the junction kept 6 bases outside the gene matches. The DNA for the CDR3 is TGTGCCAGCAGCTTGGGACAGGCCTTAAACAATGAGCAGTTCTTC. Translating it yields CASSLGQALNNEQFF.

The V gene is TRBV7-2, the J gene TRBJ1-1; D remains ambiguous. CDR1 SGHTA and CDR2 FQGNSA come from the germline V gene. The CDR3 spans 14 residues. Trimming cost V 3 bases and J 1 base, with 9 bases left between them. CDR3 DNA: TGTGCCAGCAGCTTCGCGGGCCGGAACACTGAAGCTTTCTTT. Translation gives CASSFAGRNTEAFF.

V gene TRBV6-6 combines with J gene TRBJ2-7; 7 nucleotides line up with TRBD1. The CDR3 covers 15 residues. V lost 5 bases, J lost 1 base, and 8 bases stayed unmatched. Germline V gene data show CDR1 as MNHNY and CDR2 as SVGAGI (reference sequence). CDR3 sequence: CASSPRQGGSYEQYF. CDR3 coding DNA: TGTGCCAGCAGTCCCCGACAGGGTGGTTCCTACGAGCAGTACTTC.